This T cell receptor (beta chain) derives from a study of monozygotic twins with inflammatory bowel disease. The study, taken as a whole, reports: Patients with IBD had less TCRbeta diversity (inverse Simpson) than their healthy co-twins.

Looked up from germline, CDR1 is SGHRS and CDR2 is YFSETQ. There are 14 residues in the CDR3. Regarding this clonotype: Its target is unknown.

UMIs that had a 6-nucleotide sample barcode were put in using template switching. TCRdb derives one entry per CDR3 protein from the 5' RACE reads, leaving out DNA. Its listing shows some 440,000 distinct CDR3 sequences. V and J are TRBV5-1 and TRBJ2-5; TCRdb outputs TRBD1, but without DNA this stays unchecked. Sequenced input: blood. The TCR sequence derives from a human donor with ulcerative colitis or Crohn's disease, or a healthy co-twin of an affected twin (not recorded which). CDR3 region: CASSSQTGQETQYF.